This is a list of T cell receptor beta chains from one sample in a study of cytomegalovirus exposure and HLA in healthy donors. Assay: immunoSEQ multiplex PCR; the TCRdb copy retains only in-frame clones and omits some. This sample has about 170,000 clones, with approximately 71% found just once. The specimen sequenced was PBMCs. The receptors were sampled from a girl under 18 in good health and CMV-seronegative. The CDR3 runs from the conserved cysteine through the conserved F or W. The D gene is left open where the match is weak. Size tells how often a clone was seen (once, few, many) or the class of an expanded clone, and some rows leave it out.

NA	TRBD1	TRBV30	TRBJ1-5	TGTGCCTACCCGACAGGGGTTAGCAATCAGCCCCAGCATTTT	CAYPTGVSNQPQHF
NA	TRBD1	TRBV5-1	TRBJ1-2	TGCGCCAGCAGCTTGGTCCCACAGGGGGAGGTTAATGGCTACACCTTC	CASSLVPQGEVNGYTF
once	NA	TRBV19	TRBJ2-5	TGTGCCAGTGGACCTGGAGGGGCTAGCGAAGAGACCCAGTACTTC	CASGPGGASEETQYF
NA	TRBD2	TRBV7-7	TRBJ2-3	TGTGCTAGCAGCTTATCGCGGGGGGACGAACGGTATTTT	CASSLSRGDERYF
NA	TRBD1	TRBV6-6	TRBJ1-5	TGTGCCAGCAGGAGGGCACAGGGGGCAGGCAATCAGCCCCAGCATTTT	CASRRAQGAGNQPQHF
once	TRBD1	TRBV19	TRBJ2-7	TGTGCCAGTAGTCGACAGGGAAGGAACGAGCAGTACTTC	CASSRQGRNEQYF
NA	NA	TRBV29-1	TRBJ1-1	TGCAGCGTTGTACAGAGAGTGAACACTGAAGCTTTCTTT	CSVVQRVNTEAFF
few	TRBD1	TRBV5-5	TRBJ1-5	TGTGCCAGCAGCCCTAAGGACAGGGATCGGGGACAGCCCCAGCATTTT	CASSPKDRDRGQPQHF
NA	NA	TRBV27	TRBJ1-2	TGTGCCAGCAGTAAACAGACAGGACAAAATGGCTACACCTTC	CASSKQTGQNGYTF
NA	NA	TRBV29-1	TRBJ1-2	TGCAGCGTTGAAGAGCTAGCGGGAGTTGTTTATGGCTACACCTTC	CSVEELAGVVYGYTF
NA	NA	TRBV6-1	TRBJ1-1	TGTGCCAGCAGTGAACAGGGGATGAACACTGAAGCTTTCTTT	CASSEQGMNTEAFF
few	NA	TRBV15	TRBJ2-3	TGTGCCACCAGCAGACCTCAGTCAGATACGCAGTATTTT	CATSRPQSDTQYF
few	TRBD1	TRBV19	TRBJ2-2	TGTGCCAGTAGTATAAGGCAGGGGGCGACCGGGGAGCTGTTTTTT	CASSIRQGATGELFF
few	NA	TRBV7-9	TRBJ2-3	TGTGCCAGCAGCCCTTCAACACGCCAATCGGGAGATACGCAGTATTTT	CASSPSTRQSGDTQYF
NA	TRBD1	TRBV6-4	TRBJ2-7	TGTGCCAGCAGTGACTCAAAACAGGGGTCCTACGAGCAGTACTTC	CASSDSKQGSYEQYF
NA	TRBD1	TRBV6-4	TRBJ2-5	TGTGCCAGCTCAAGGGACAGGGGAGAAACCCAGTACTTC	CASSRDRGETQYF
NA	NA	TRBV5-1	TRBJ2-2	TGCGCCAGCAGCTTTCGACAGTCCGGGGAGCTGTTTTTT	CASSFRQSGELFF
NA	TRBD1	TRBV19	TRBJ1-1	TGTGCCAGTAGCGGGACAGGGCTCCGCACTGAAGCTTTCTTT	CASSGTGLRTEAFF
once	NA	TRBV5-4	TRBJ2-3	TGTGCCAGCAGCTTGGGGGGGCGAGGGAGCACAGATACGCAGTATTTT	CASSLGGRGSTDTQYF
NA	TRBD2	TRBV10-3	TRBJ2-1	TGTGCCATCAGAGCGGGGGCACACAATGAGCAGTTCTTC	CAIRAGAHNEQFF
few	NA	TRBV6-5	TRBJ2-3	TGTGCCAGCAAGGGGTTTGGAGATACGCAGTATTTT	CASKGFGDTQYF
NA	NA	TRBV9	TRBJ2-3	TGTGCCAGCAGCGTAGGTTTAGCCGGGGGGCTCGGGGATACGCAGTATTTT	CASSVGLAGGLGDTQYF
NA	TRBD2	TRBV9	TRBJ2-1	TGTGCCAGCAGCGGGCCGGGGGGGCCGAATGAGCAGTTCTTC	CASSGPGGPNEQFF
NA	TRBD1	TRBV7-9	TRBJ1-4	TGTGCCAGCAGCCCCCGGACAGGGTCGAATGAAAAACTGTTTTTT	CASSPRTGSNEKLFF
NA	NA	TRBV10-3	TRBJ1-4	TGTGCCATCAGTGAGACCGACAGAGCTAATGAAAAACTGTTTTTT	CAISETDRANEKLFF
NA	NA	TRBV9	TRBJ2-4	TGTGCCAGCAGCGTAGCTACGGGGTCAGGCTTTAGCCAGGACATTCAGTACTTC	CASSVATGSGFSQDIQYF
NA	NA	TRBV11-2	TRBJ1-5	TGTGCCAGCAGCCCAGGGGAAGGCAATCAGCCCCAGCATTTT	CASSPGEGNQPQHF
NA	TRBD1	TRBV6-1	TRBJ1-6	TGTGCCAGCAGAACTATGGGACAGCCCAATTCACCCCTCCACTTT	CASRTMGQPNSPLHF
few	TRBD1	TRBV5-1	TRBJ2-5	TGCGCCAGCACACAGTCGACAGGGATGGAGACCCAGTACTTC	CASTQSTGMETQYF
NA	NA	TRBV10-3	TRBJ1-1	TGTGCCATCAGGGAGGAGGCAGATGGTGAAGCTTTCTTT	CAIREEADGEAFF
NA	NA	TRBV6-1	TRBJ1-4	TGTGCCAGCAGTGATTGGGTTGTGAGGAAACTGTTTTTT	CASSDWVVRKLFF
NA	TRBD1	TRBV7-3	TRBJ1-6	TGTGCCAGCAGCTACACAGGGGAGAATTCACCCCTCCACTTT	CASSYTGENSPLHF
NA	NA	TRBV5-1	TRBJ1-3	TGCGCCAGCAGCTTGGTAGCAGACTCTGGAAACACCATATATTTT	CASSLVADSGNTIYF
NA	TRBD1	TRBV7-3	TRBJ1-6	TGTGCCAGCAGCATACAGGGGGCTCCGAATTCACCCCTCCACTTT	CASSIQGAPNSPLHF
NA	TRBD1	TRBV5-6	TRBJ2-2	TGTGCCAGCAGCGGAAACAGGGGGCTAACCGGGGAGCTGTTTTTT	CASSGNRGLTGELFF
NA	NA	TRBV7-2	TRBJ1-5	TGTGCCAGCAGCTTAGACGGTATGGGCAATCAGCCCCAGCATTTT	CASSLDGMGNQPQHF
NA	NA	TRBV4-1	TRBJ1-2	TGCGCCAGCAGCCAAGATCTCAGGTCCTATGGCTACACCTTC	CASSQDLRSYGYTF
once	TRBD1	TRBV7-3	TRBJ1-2	TGTGCCAGCAGCTCAGGACAGGGTGGAGGCTACACCTTC	CASSSGQGGGYTF
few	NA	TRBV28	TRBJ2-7	TGTGCCAGCAGTTGGGCTTACGAGCAGTACTTC	CASSWAYEQYF
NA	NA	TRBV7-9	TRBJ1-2	TGTGCCAGCAGCTTCAGGGACTCCTATGGCTACACCTTC	CASSFRDSYGYTF
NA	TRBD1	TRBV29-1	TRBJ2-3	TGCAGCCACCCGGGACAGGGGATAGATACGCAGTATTTT	CSHPGQGIDTQYF
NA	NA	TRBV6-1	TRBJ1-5	TGTGCCAGCAGTGAAGCCCGGCGGGCTAGGGCGTTT	CASSEARRARAF
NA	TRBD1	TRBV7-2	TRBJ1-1	TGTGCCAGCAGCTTCCCAGGGGGGCCTGAAGCTTTCTTT	CASSFPGGPEAFF
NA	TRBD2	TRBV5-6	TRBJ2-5	TGTGCCAGCAGCTTAGTAGCTAGCGGGGGAGGTGAGGAGACCCAGTACTTC	CASSLVASGGGEETQYF
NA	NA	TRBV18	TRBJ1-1	TGTGCCAGCTCAGAGGGTTCCGGGACTGAAGCTTTCTTT	CASSEGSGTEAFF
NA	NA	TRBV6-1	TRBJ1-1	TGTGCCAGCAGGGCCGTTGGGAACACTGAAGCTTTCTTT	CASRAVGNTEAFF
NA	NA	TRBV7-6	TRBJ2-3	TGTGCCAGCGGCTCCCCCGGCGATGCCGCCGAGGTTCCGTATTTT	CASGSPGDAAEVPYF
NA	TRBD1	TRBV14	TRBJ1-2	TGTGCCAGCAGCCCAGTTGGACAGGGGGCATATGGCTACACCTTC	CASSPVGQGAYGYTF
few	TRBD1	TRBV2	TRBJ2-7	TGTGCCAGCAGGGGGACAGGGGCTTACGAGCAGTACTTC	CASRGTGAYEQYF
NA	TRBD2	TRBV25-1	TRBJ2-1	TGTGCCATCCAAAAGGGGACTAGCGGGTACAATGAGCAGTTCTTC	CAIQKGTSGYNEQFF
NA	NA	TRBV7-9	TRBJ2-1	TGTGCCAGCATTAGCAGGGGTGCCTACAATGAGCAGTTCTTC	CASISRGAYNEQFF
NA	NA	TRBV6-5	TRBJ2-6	TGTGCCAGCGTACTCTCTGGGGCCAACGTCCTGACTTTC	CASVLSGANVLTF
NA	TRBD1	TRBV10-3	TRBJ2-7	TGTGCCATCAGTGAGGTCAGGGGGCGGGACGAGCAGTACTTC	CAISEVRGRDEQYF